The 18 T cell receptor beta chains reported below all come from one sample, sequenced in a study of blood T cell repertoires in COVID-19. Profiling relied on immunoSEQ multiplex PCR, and the TCRdb table lists in-frame clones only, not all of them. The repertoire holds around 250,000 clones, with around four fifths as singletons. Sequencing was carried out using peripheral blood. Source of these receptors: a man between 60 and 75 years old who had recovered from COVID-19.

J is TRBJ2-5 and V is TRBV6-1, with D unresolved. Germline CDR1 reads MNHNS; CDR2 reads SASEGT. This CDR3 spans 16 amino acids. The V end was cut by 3 bases, the J end by 5 bases, with 19 bases between. The CDR3 region is CASSDNLGQAFETQYF. CDR3 bases: TGTGCCAGCAGTGATAACCTTGGGCAGGCTTTCGAGACCCAGTACTTC.

Only one count was recorded for this clone. The rearrangement uses TRBV5-8 and TRBJ2-5; 10 bases line up with TRBD2. Germline trimming cut 0 bases from V and 4 bases from J; bases unmatched to any gene: 3. There are 15 residues in the CDR3. Per germline, CDR1 SGHTS and CDR2 YDEGEE. The CDR3, as DNA: TGTGCCAGCAGCTTGGCCCTAGCGGGAGCAGAGACCCAGTACTTC. Translation: CASSLALAGAETQYF.

This clone occurred a few times. The CDR3 DNA reads as TGTGCCAGCAGCCCTCCAGTAGGGCGCGGGGAGACCCAGTACTTC. Translating gives CASSPPVGRGETQYF. The gene calls are TRBV7-2 and TRBJ2-5; TRBD2 is a possible D gene (5 bases). Germline-derived CDR1 and CDR2 are SGHTA and FQGNSA. The length of the CDR3 is 15 residues. Deletions cut 5 bases from V and 5 bases from J, with 18 bases between.

The chain recombines TRBV29-1 with TRBJ1-2; 7 bases align to TRBD1. CDR1 and CDR2 from the germline V gene are SQVTM and ANQGSEA. Trimming cost V 6 bases and J 4 bases; bases outside gene matches: 11. This CDR3 is 14 amino acids long. The CDR3: CSVESHRGGYGYTF. CDR3 nucleotide sequence: TGCAGCGTCGAATCCCACAGGGGTGGCTATGGCTACACCTTC.

V and J are TRBV3-1 (or the pseudogene TRBV3-2) and TRBJ1-5, with D hard to call. Germline V CDR1 and CDR2: LGHDT, YNNKEL (reference sequence). Trimming removed 3 bases from V and 4 bases from J, with 16 bases in between. CDR3 length: 16 residues. CDR3 nucleotides: TGTGCCAGCAGCCAGCGGGCTTCCCCCAATAATCAGCCCCAGCATTTT. It codes for CASSQRASPNNQPQHF.

Many counts were recorded for this clone. This chain links TRBV5-6 with TRBJ2-6, with no clear D. The CDR3 runs 14 residues. Looked up from germline, CDR1 is SGHDT and CDR2 is YYEEEE. Trimming pared 2 bases from V and 0 bases from J, leaving 3 bases between. In DNA, the CDR3 is TGTGCCAGCAGCTTTATCTCTGGGGCCAACGTCCTGACTTTC. This encodes CASSFISGANVLTF.

The J gene is TRBJ2-1, the V gene TRBV2; D is perhaps TRBD2 (6 bases). The V and J ends lost 2 bases and 16 bases respectively, with 24 bases between them. Germline lookup yields CDR1 SNHLY and CDR2 FYNNEI. This CDR3 has 15 residues. CDR3 protein: CASSESEVYGSEGFF. CDR3 nucleotide sequence: TGTGCCAGCAGTGAAAGCGAAGTGTACGGGTCGGAGGGATTCTTC.

The rearrangement links TRBV12-3 or TRBV12-4 to TRBJ2-5, with unresolved D. Trimming removed 3 bases at V and 4 bases at J, with 6 bases between. The CDR3 has 12 amino acids. The CDR3 region has the DNA TGTGCCAGCAGTTTTTTCCGAGAGACCCAGTACTTC. Its protein product is CASSFFRETQYF.

V gene TRBV19 combines with J gene TRBJ2-3; 10 nucleotides agree with TRBD1. The CDR3 length is 16 residues. V dropped 1 base and J dropped 5; count of bases not matched to a gene: 6. Germline CDR1 and CDR2: LNHDA and SQIVND (reference sequence). CDR3: CASSIGSGTGVDTQYF. CDR3 sequence (DNA): TGTGCCAGTAGTATAGGTTCCGGGACAGGGGTAGATACGCAGTATTTT. Complete variable domain (other parts from reference TRBV19 and TRBJ2-3): DGGITQSPKYLFRKEGQNVTLSCEQNLNHDAMYWYRQDPGQGLRLIYYSQIVNDFQKGDIAEGYSVSREKKESFPLTVTSAQKNPTAFYLCASSIGSGTGVDTQYFGPGTRLTVL.

The gene calls are TRBV7-2 and TRBJ1-1; 8 bases agree with TRBD1. The CDR3 loop spans 15 amino acids. V was clipped by 5 bases and J by 9 bases; unmatched bases: 14. Germline lookup yields CDR1 SGHTA and CDR2 FQGNSA. For the CDR3, the DNA is TGTGCCAGCAGCACCCACCGGACAGGGAACGGGCAAGCTTTCTTT. Protein sequence: CASSTHRTGNGQAFF.

The V gene is TRBV5-1, the J gene TRBJ2-5; 9 nucleotides match TRBD2. The CDR3 has 16 amino acids. The ends lost 1 base at V and 4 bases at J; junction bases unmatched: 8. Germline V gene data show CDR1 as SGHRS and CDR2 as YFSETQ. CDR3 residues: CASSLLLAGLGETQYF. CDR3 DNA: TGCGCCAGCAGCTTGCTCCTAGCGGGACTTGGAGAGACCCAGTACTTC.

This rearrangement joins TRBV5-1 to TRBJ1-2, with D perhaps matching TRBD1 (5 bases). CDR3 size: 17 residues. Trimming shortened V by 0 bases and J by 4 bases, and 19 bases separated the two germline ends. Germline CDR1 SGHRS, CDR2 YFSETQ. The CDR3 coding sequence is TGCGCCAGCAGCTTGGCCATTGGGCAGGGTTCAGGCTATGGCTACACCTTC. Translated: CASSLAIGQGSGYGYTF. Drawing the rest from reference TRBV5-1 and TRBJ1-2, the complete variable domain is KAGVTQTPRYLIKTRGQQVTLSCSPISGHRSVSWYQQTPGQGLQFLFEYFSETQRNKGNFPGRFSGRQFSNSRSEMNVSTLELGDSALYLCASSLAIGQGSGYGYTFGSGTRLTVV.

The chain employs TRBV5-1 and TRBJ2-3; D might be TRBD2 (6 bases). Germline CDR1 and CDR2: SGHRS and YFSETQ. V lost 4 bases to trimming and J lost 6 bases, with 15 bases between them. CDR3 length equals 14 residues. This chain's CDR3 is CASSPVGGGDTQYF. In nucleotides, the CDR3 is TGCGCCAGCAGCCCAGTCGGGGGTGGGGATACGCAGTATTTT.

This chain connects TRBV5-1 to TRBJ2-2; 7 bases are shared with TRBD2. Unmatched junction bases numbered 7, after V lost 0 bases and J lost 5 bases. Germline V CDR1 and CDR2: SGHRS, YFSETQ. The CDR3 has 16 residues. DNA of the CDR3: TGCGCCAGCAGCTTGGCCCTTGGTAGCGGGACCGGGGAGCTGTTTTTT. It is translated as CASSLALGSGTGELFF. Filled out from reference TRBV5-1 and TRBJ2-2, the complete variable domain reads KAGVTQTPRYLIKTRGQQVTLSCSPISGHRSVSWYQQTPGQGLQFLFEYFSETQRNKGNFPGRFSGRQFSNSRSEMNVSTLELGDSALYLCASSLALGSGTGELFFGEGSRLTVL.

The J gene is TRBJ2-5, the V gene TRBV7-2; D remains ambiguous. This CDR3 is 14 amino acids long. Germline values: CDR1 SGHTA, CDR2 FQGNSA. V was trimmed by 2 bases and J by 7 bases, leaving 14 bases between them. The CDR3 here is CASSLPPSRRTQYF. As DNA, the CDR3 is TGTGCCAGCAGCTTACCACCGTCGAGGCGGACCCAGTACTTC. Based on the CDR3 plus reference TRBV7-2 and TRBJ2-5, the full variable domain is GAGVSQSPSNKVTEKGKDVELRCDPISGHTALYWYRQSLGQGLEFLIYFQGNSAPDKSGLPSDRFSAERTGGSVSTLTIQRTQQEDSAVYLCASSLPPSRRTQYFGPGTRLLVL.

The chain couples TRBV3-1 (or the pseudogene TRBV3-2) to TRBJ1-2; D is unclear. V was pared by 2 bases and J by 5 bases, with 9 bases between. Germline V gene lookup returns CDR1 LGHDT and CDR2 YNNKEL (reference sequence). The CDR3 spans 13 residues. Here the CDR3 DNA reads TGTGCCAGCAGCCAATTAGAGTGGTATGGCTACACCTTC. It yields the protein CASSQLEWYGYTF.

This clone turned up a few times. The chain links TRBV14 to TRBJ2-1; no reliable D call. The germline gives CDR1 SGHDN, CDR2 FVKESK. V was trimmed by 3 bases and J by 10 bases, leaving 13 bases between them. CDR3 length equals 13 residues. CDR3 bases: TGTGCCAGCAGCCACCAGGCATCGTGGGAGCAGTTCTTC. Translated, it gives CASSHQASWEQFF. The complete variable domain, with remaining parts taken from reference TRBV14 and TRBJ2-1, reads EAGVTQFPSHSVIEKGQTVTLRCDPISGHDNLYWYRRVMGKEIKFLLHFVKESKQDESGMPNNRFLAERTGGTYSTLKVQPAELEDSGVYFCASSHQASWEQFFGPGTRLTVL.

The genes are TRBV10-1 and TRBJ2-7; a weak D match, TRBD2 (5 bases). The germline gives CDR1 WNHNN, CDR2 SYGVQD (reference sequence). With 8 bases removed from V and 5 bases from J, the gap between germline ends came to 16 bases. This CDR3 region has 13 residues. This CDR3 is CASGSRADDEQYF. The DNA for the CDR3 is TGCGCCAGCGGGTCCAGAGCGGACGACGAGCAGTACTTC.